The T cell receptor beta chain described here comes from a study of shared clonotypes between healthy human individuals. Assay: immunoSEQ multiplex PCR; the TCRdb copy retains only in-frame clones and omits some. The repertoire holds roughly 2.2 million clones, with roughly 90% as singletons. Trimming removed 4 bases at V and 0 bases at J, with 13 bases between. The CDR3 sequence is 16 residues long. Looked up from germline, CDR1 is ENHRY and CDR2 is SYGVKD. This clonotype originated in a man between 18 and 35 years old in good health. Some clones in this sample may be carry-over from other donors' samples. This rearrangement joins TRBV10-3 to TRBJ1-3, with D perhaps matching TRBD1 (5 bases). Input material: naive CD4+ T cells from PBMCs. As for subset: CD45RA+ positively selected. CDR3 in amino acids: CAISGWQDNSGNTIYF. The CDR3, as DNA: TGTGCCATCAGTGGGTGGCAGGACAACTCTGGAAACACCATATATTTT.